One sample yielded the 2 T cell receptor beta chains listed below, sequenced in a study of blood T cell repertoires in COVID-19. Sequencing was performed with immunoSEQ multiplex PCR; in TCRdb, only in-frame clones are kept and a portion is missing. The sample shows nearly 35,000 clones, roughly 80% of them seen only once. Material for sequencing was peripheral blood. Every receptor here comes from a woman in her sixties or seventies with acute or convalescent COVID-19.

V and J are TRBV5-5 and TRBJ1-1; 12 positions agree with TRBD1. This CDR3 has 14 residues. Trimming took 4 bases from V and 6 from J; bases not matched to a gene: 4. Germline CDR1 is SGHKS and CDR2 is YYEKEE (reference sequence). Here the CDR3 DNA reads TGTGCCAGCAGCCTGGGACAGGGGGCAGCTGAAGCTTTCTTT. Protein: CASSLGQGAAEAFF.

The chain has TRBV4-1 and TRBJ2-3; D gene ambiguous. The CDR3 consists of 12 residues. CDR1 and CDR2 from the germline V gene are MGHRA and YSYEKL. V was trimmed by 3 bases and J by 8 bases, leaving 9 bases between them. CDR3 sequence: CASSQALSTQYF. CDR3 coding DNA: TGCGCCAGCAGCCAGGCTTTAAGTACGCAGTATTTT.